These 24 T cell receptor beta chains were all obtained from the same sample, sequenced in a study of human thymus T cells. The repertoire was sequenced with immunoSEQ multiplex PCR; TCRdb's copy has only in-frame clones and lacks some. The table lists 60,000 to 75,000 clones, 85% to 95% of them singletons. Thymus was obtained from resections taken during corrective heart surgery. The sequenced sample consisted of thymus tissue. The receptors were sampled from a girl younger than two with a congenital heart defect but otherwise immunologically healthy.

The V gene is TRBV15, the J gene TRBJ2-7; D is unclear. Germline V gene lookup returns CDR1 LNHNV and CDR2 YYDKDF (reference sequence). Trimming removed 1 base at V and 5 bases at J, with 15 bases between. The CDR3 runs 15 residues. The CDR3 sequence is CATSRAYWGKDEQYF. DNA of the CDR3: TGTGCCACCAGCAGAGCTTACTGGGGTAAGGACGAGCAGTACTTC. Using reference TRBV15 and TRBJ2-7 for the parts outside the CDR3, the full variable domain is DAMVIQNPRYQVTQFGKPVTLSCSQTLNHNVMYWYQQKSSQAPKLLFHYYDKDFNNEADTPDNFQSRRPNTSFCFLDIRSPGLGDTAMYLCATSRAYWGKDEQYFGPGTRLTVT.

DNA for the CDR3: TGTGCCAGCAGTTTGGCCCTACTAGCGGGAGGGTATGAGCAGTACTTC. Translating gives CASSLALLAGGYEQYF. The rearrangement uses TRBV28 and TRBJ2-7, with 13 positions matching TRBD2. The CDR3 spans 16 residues. Per the germline V gene, CDR1 is MDHEN and CDR2 is SYDVKM. The V gene end was trimmed by 3 bases and the J gene end by 7 bases; junction bases not matched to a gene: 9.

V gene TRBV5-4 combines with J gene TRBJ2-7, with TRBD2 identical over 11 bases. The CDR3 covers 17 residues. Germline V lookup: CDR1 SGHNT, CDR2 YYREEE (reference sequence). The ends lost 0 bases at V and 2 bases at J; junction bases unmatched: 7. The CDR3 region is CASSLDRFSGRAYEQYF. The CDR3 DNA is TGTGCCAGCAGCTTGGATCGGTTTAGCGGGAGGGCCTACGAGCAGTACTTC.

The rearrangement joins TRBV7-2 to TRBJ1-3; D might be TRBD1 (5 bases). This CDR3 is built from 16 residues. Germline-derived CDR1 and CDR2 are SGHTA and FQGNSA. Trimming took off 5 bases at V and 4 bases at J, with 18 bases between the two ends. DNA for the CDR3: TGTGCCAGCAGCGAAAAATACAGGAACTCCGGAAACACCATATATTTT. Translating it yields CASSEKYRNSGNTIYF.

This sequence joins TRBV5-8 and TRBJ2-2; no firm D call. CDR3 size: 14 residues. Per the germline V gene, CDR1 is SGHTS and CDR2 is YDEGEE. Deletions cut 1 base from V and 6 bases from J, with 10 bases between. The CDR3 sequence: CASSLPSIAGELFF. The CDR3 DNA follows: TGTGCCAGCAGCTTGCCTAGTATCGCCGGGGAGCTGTTTTTT.

The gene calls are TRBV5-8 and TRBJ1-3; no clear D gene. V was cut by 4 bases and J by 0 bases, with 11 bases left in between. The germline V gene has CDR1 SGHTS and CDR2 YDEGEE. The CDR3 runs to 15 residues. The DNA of the CDR3 is TGTGCCAGCAGCCCTTGGGAGAGCTCTGGAAACACCATATATTTT. It codes for CASSPWESSGNTIYF.

This chain joins TRBV5-1 and TRBJ2-3; TRBD2 might be the D (5 bases). This CDR3 is built from 16 residues. With 0 bases removed from V and 1 base from J, the gap between germline ends came to 12 bases. CDR1 is SGHRS, CDR2 YFSETQ, per germline. CDR3 nucleotide sequence: TGCGCCAGCAGCTTGGCCTTCGGGGTCGGCACAGATACGCAGTATTTT. As protein: CASSLAFGVGTDTQYF.

The CDR3 here is CASSRGRKQGNTEAFF. In DNA, the CDR3 is TGTGCCAGCAGCCGAGGTAGGAAACAGGGGAACACTGAAGCTTTCTTT. The chain uses TRBV7-2 and TRBJ1-1, with a weak D call TRBD1 (6 bases). The CDR3 has 16 amino acids. CDR1 is SGHTA, CDR2 FQGNSA, per germline. The V end lost 5 bases, the J end lost 1 base, and 17 bases lay between the germline ends. The variable domain in full, completed from reference TRBV7-2 and TRBJ1-1, reads GAGVSQSPSNKVTEKGKDVELRCDPISGHTALYWYRQSLGQGLEFLIYFQGNSAPDKSGLPSDRFSAERTGGSVSTLTIQRTQQEDSAVYLCASSRGRKQGNTEAFFGQGTRLTVV.

The chain joins TRBV6-1 to TRBJ1-5; unclear D gene. The V gene lost 2 bases and the J gene lost 6 bases, with 17 bases spanning the gap. In germline, CDR1 is MNHNS, CDR2 SASEGT. There are 16 residues in the CDR3. The CDR3 spells CASSERVGGCSQPQHF. The DNA of the CDR3 is TGTGCCAGCAGTGAACGGGTGGGAGGGTGCAGTCAGCCCCAGCATTTT.

This clone has a single count. The rearrangement joins TRBV7-9 to TRBJ1-1; maybe TRBD1 (6 bases). Trimming removed 2 bases from V and 0 bases from J, with 13 bases in between. The length of the CDR3 is 16 residues. Germline CDR1 and CDR2: SEHNR and FQNEAQ (reference sequence). CDR3 in amino acids: CASSLTGQSMNTEAFF. The CDR3 DNA reads TGTGCCAGCAGCTTAACAGGACAGAGCATGAACACTGAAGCTTTCTTT. The entire variable domain, with the rest obtained from reference TRBV7-9 and TRBJ1-1, is as follows: DTGVSQNPRHKITKRGQNVTFRCDPISEHNRLYWYRQTLGQGPEFLTYFQNEAQLEKSRLLSDRFSAERPKGSFSTLEIQRTEQGDSAMYLCASSLTGQSMNTEAFFGQGTRLTVV.

The V call is TRBV5-4, the J call TRBJ1-3, with TRBD1 as a possible D gene (6 bases). The V end was cut by 3 bases, the J end by 3 bases, with 16 bases between. The V gene's germline CDR1 is SGHNT and CDR2 YYREEE (reference sequence). This CDR3 region has 16 residues. The CDR3 coding sequence is TGTGCCAGCAGCTGTTCAGGGGTAGAAGGTGGAAACACCATATATTTT. As protein: CASSCSGVEGGNTIYF.

The chain recombines TRBV19 with TRBJ2-1, with D tentatively TRBD1 (6 bases). The CDR3 consists of 12 residues. Germline assignment: CDR1 LNHDA and CDR2 SQIVND (reference sequence). Trimming took off 5 bases at V and 7 bases at J, with 9 bases between the two ends. This chain's CDR3 is CASSGQGNEQFF. CDR3 coding DNA: TGTGCCAGTAGTGGGCAGGGGAATGAGCAGTTCTTC.

This rearrangement joins TRBV29-1 to TRBJ1-1, with unresolved D. Germline assignment: CDR1 SQVTM and CDR2 ANQGSEA. V was pared by 8 bases and J by 6 bases, with 7 bases between. This CDR3 has 9 amino acids. Here the CDR3 DNA reads TGCAGCATTTTTCCTGAAGCTTTCTTT. As protein: CSIFPEAFF.

The chain couples TRBV28 to TRBJ2-6; possibly TRBD1 or TRBD2 for D (5 bases each). V lost 2 bases and J 0 bases, leaving 23 bases between the germline ends. Germline V gives CDR1 MDHEN, CDR2 SYDVKM. This CDR3 region has 21 residues. The CDR3 reads CASSLNSPQGASGSGANVLTF. CDR3 coding DNA: TGTGCCAGCAGTTTAAATTCCCCGCAGGGAGCCTCCGGCTCTGGGGCCAACGTCCTGACTTTC.

This chain connects TRBV18 to TRBJ2-7, with D possibly TRBD1 on 6 matching bases. V was clipped by 2 bases and J by 0 bases, with 11 bases between them. This CDR3 spans 15 amino acids. CDR1 KGHSH and CDR2 LQKENI come from the germline V gene. The CDR3 loop is CASSPTGLFSYEQYF. CDR3 coding DNA: TGTGCCAGCTCACCAACAGGGCTTTTCTCCTACGAGCAGTACTTC. Full variable domain (outside the CDR3, taken from reference TRBV18 and TRBJ2-7): NAGVMQNPRHLVRRRGQEARLRCSPMKGHSHVYWYRQLPEEGLKFMVYLQKENIIDESGMPKERFSAEFPKEGPSILRIQQVVRGDSAAYFCASSPTGLFSYEQYFGPGTRLTVT.

The rearrangement joins TRBV10-3 to TRBJ2-2; TRBD2 matches at 8 bases. Germline V CDR1 and CDR2: ENHRY, SYGVKD. The V segment lost 10 bases and the J segment 0 bases; nucleotides outside the gene matches: 4. This CDR3 region has 14 residues. CDR3 loop: CATGGVTNTGELFF. The CDR3 DNA reads as TGTGCCACCGGGGGGGTTACGAACACCGGGGAGCTGTTTTTT.

This chain links TRBV30 with TRBJ1-1; D is unresolved. Trimming pared 2 bases from V and 3 bases from J, leaving 16 bases between. Germline assignment: CDR1 GTSNPN and CDR2 SVGIG (reference sequence). This CDR3 has 15 residues. CDR3 loop: CAWSLRGPTYTEAFF. The CDR3, as DNA: TGTGCCTGGAGTCTCCGGGGTCCGACGTACACTGAAGCTTTCTTT.

This chain links TRBV5-1 with TRBJ1-2; D is perhaps TRBD1 (5 bases). Germline loops: CDR1 SGHRS, CDR2 YFSETQ. The CDR3 sequence is 15 residues long. The V and J ends lost 5 bases and 3 bases respectively, with 17 bases between them. The CDR3 coding sequence is TGCGCCAGCAGATCCCAATGGGACGGAGACTATGGCTACACCTTC. The encoded protein is CASRSQWDGDYGYTF.

This rearrangement joins TRBV7-3 to TRBJ2-1, with 12 bases aligning to TRBD2. J was trimmed by 7 bases and V by 5 bases; bases with no gene match: 6. The germline V gene encodes CDR1 SGHTA and CDR2 FQGTGA. This CDR3 comprises 15 residues. The chain's CDR3 is CASSPASGRVNEQFF. The CDR3 DNA follows: TGTGCCAGCAGCCCCGCTAGCGGGAGGGTAAATGAGCAGTTCTTC.

This chain connects TRBV25-1 to TRBJ2-1, with D uncertain. This CDR3 spans 14 amino acids. The germline V gene encodes CDR1 MGHDK and CDR2 SYGVNS. Trimming took 1 base from V and 3 from J, leaving 7 bases between them. The CDR3 is CASSEFGHYNEQFF. Written as DNA, the CDR3 is TGTGCCAGCAGTGAATTCGGCCACTACAATGAGCAGTTCTTC.

The chain has TRBV11-2 and TRBJ2-1, with 8 bases identical to TRBD2. CDR1 SGHAT and CDR2 FQNNGV come from the germline V gene. The ends lost 5 bases at V and 7 bases at J; junction bases unmatched: 13. The CDR3 covers 16 residues. This CDR3 is CASSVKRGTNSNEQFF. In DNA, the CDR3 is TGTGCCAGCAGCGTTAAGCGGGGGACTAACTCGAATGAGCAGTTCTTC.

As to this clone: The junction differs from germline at one of its ends, possibly a read error. The chain uses TRBV18 and TRBJ1-3; D remains unclear. Per germline, CDR1 KGHSH and CDR2 LQKENI. The CDR3 is 11 residues long. CDR3 sequence reads: CASSSANTAEF. The DNA for the CDR3 is TGTGCCAGCTCCTCTGCGAATACGGCGGAATTT. The whole variable domain, remainder taken from reference TRBV18 and TRBJ1-3, is NAGVMQNPRHLVRRRGQEARLRCSPMKGHSHVYWYRQLPEEGLKFMVYLQKENIIDESGMPKERFSAEFPKEGPSILRIQQVVRGDSAAYFCASSSANTAEFGEGSWLTVV.

This chain connects TRBV29-1 to TRBJ2-1; D is undetermined. Trimming pared 4 bases from V and 8 bases from J, leaving 12 bases between. The CDR3 is made up of 12 amino acids. Germline V CDR1 and CDR2: SQVTM, ANQGSEA. CDR3 loop: CSVVTAGDEQFF. Written as DNA, the CDR3 is TGCAGCGTTGTAACAGCTGGTGATGAGCAGTTCTTC.

The J gene is TRBJ2-1, the V gene TRBV29-1; D is unresolved. CDR3 size: 13 residues. V gave up 4 bases and J gave up 3 bases, with 10 bases separating them. Germline V gene lookup returns CDR1 SQVTM and CDR2 ANQGSEA. The CDR3 spells CSVGPRHYNEQFF. The CDR3 nucleotides are TGCAGCGTTGGACCTCGACACTACAATGAGCAGTTCTTC.